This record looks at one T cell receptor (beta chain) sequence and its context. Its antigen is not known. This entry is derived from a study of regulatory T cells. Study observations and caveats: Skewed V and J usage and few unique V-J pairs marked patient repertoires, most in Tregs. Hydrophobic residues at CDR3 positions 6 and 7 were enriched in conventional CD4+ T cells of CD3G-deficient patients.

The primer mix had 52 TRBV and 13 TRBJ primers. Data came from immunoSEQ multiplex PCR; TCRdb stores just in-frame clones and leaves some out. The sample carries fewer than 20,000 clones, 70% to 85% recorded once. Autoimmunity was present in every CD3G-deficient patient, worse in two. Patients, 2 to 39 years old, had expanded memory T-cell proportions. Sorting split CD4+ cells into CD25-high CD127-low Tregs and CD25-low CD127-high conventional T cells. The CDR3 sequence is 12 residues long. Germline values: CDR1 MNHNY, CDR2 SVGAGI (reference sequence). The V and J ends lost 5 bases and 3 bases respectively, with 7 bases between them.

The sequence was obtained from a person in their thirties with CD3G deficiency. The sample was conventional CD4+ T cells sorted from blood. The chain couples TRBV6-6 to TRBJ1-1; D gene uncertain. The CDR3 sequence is CASSAQYTEAFF. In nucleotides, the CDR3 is TGTGCCAGCAGTGCACAGTACACTGAAGCTTTCTTT.